One T cell receptor (beta chain) is described in this entry. The antigen is unknown. The method was immunoSEQ multiplex PCR; TCRdb's version includes in-frame clones alone and lacks a portion of them. This sample yields about 80,000 clones, of which 80% to 90% are seen a single time; more than 3% belongs to the top ten. This specimen comes from a study of T cell responses to AZD1222 COVID-19 vaccine. Study-level findings and limits: Repertoires were collected only later (after the peak T cell response had occurred).

The TCR originated in an adult who received the AZD1222 COVID-19 vaccine. The sequences come from peripheral blood, collected 28 days after the second AZD1222 dose.

The CDR3 DNA sequence: TGTGCCAGCAGCCGGACTAGCGGGAATTTCTACAATGAGCAGTTCTTC. This encodes CASSRTSGNFYNEQFF. The chain joins TRBV11-2 to TRBJ2-1; 12 nucleotides align to TRBD2. CDR1 and CDR2 from the germline V gene are SGHAT and FQNNGV. The CDR3 contains 16 residues. V lost 5 bases and J lost 3; bases outside the gene matches: 5. The whole variable domain, remainder taken from reference TRBV11-2 and TRBJ2-1, is EAGVAQSPRYKIIEKRQSVAFWCNPISGHATLYWYQQILGQGPKLLIQFQNNGVVDDSQLPKDRFSAERLKGVDSTLKIQPAKLEDSAVYLCASSRTSGNFYNEQFFGPGTRLTVL.